The 30 T cell receptor beta chains reported below all come from one sample, sequenced in a study of T-cell memory formation after mild COVID-19. A single record per CDR3 protein comes from TCRdb applying MiXCR to the 5' RACE reads. The data hold around 200,000 distinct CDR3 sequences, with over 9.5% observed a single time. The sequencing sample was made of PBMCs or a T cell subset sorted from them (not recorded which). Every receptor here comes from a man aged 18-30 years who had mild COVID-19 (a few samples of this study predate the infection). Cell type and time point are not known.

This clonotype was observed a few times. The chain is built from TRBV20-1 and TRBJ1-6, with D possibly TRBD1 on 5 matching bases. Germline assignment: CDR1 DFQATT and CDR2 SNEGSKA (reference sequence). The CDR3 length is 15 residues. Trimming shortened V by 0 bases and J by 10 bases, and 16 bases separated the two germline ends. The DNA for the CDR3 is TGCAGTGCTAGAGATCACCCGGGACGGGAGTCACCCCTCCACTTT. As protein: CSARDHPGRESPLHF.

V and J are TRBV20-1 and TRBJ1-5; no clear D. Germline CDR1 and CDR2: DFQATT and SNEGSKA (reference sequence). Trimming pared 3 bases from V and 4 bases from J, leaving 10 bases between. The CDR3 loop spans 13 amino acids. DNA for the CDR3: TGCAGTGCTAGCCGAGACGGGAATCAGCCCCAGCATTTT. It translates to CSASRDGNQPQHF.

The V call is TRBV18, the J call TRBJ2-4; perhaps TRBD2 as D (5 bases). Germline CDR1 is KGHSH and CDR2 is LQKENI. Deletions cut 3 bases from V and 6 bases from J, with 18 bases between. This CDR3 is 16 amino acids long. This CDR3 is CASSPRFRLAGNIQYF. The CDR3 DNA sequence: TGTGCCAGCTCACCCCGGTTCCGGCTAGCTGGAAACATTCAGTACTTC. Based on the CDR3 plus reference TRBV18 and TRBJ2-4, the full variable domain is NAGVMQNPRHLVRRRGQEARLRCSPMKGHSHVYWYRQLPEEGLKFMVYLQKENIIDESGMPKERFSAEFPKEGPSILRIQQVVRGDSAAYFCASSPRFRLAGNIQYFGAGTRLSVL.

There are a few counts of this clonotype. The chain couples TRBV28 to TRBJ2-3, with a tentative D call TRBD1 (6 bases). Germline CDR1 is MDHEN and CDR2 is SYDVKM. This CDR3 is built from 14 residues. Trimming stripped 7 bases from V and 5 bases from J, with 16 bases between. The CDR3 coding sequence is TGTGCCAGCAACATAGGACAGCAGCTAGATACGCAGTATTTT. Translated: CASNIGQQLDTQYF. Full variable domain (remainder filled in from reference TRBV28 and TRBJ2-3): DVKVTQSSRYLVKRTGEKVFLECVQDMDHENMFWYRQDPGLGLRLIYFSYDVKMKEKGDIPEGYSVSREKKERFSLILESASTNQTSMYLCASNIGQQLDTQYFGPGTRLTVL.

This clonotype was observed a few times. The CDR3 loop reads CASSPYRVSGANVLTF. The DNA of the CDR3 is TGTGCCAGCAGCCCTTACAGGGTATCTGGGGCCAACGTCCTGACTTTC. This chain links TRBV7-2 with TRBJ2-6; a weak D match, TRBD1 (6 bases). V lost 5 bases and J 1 base, leaving 12 bases between the germline ends. CDR1 is SGHTA and CDR2 is FQGNSA in the germline V gene. The CDR3 runs to 16 residues.

This clonotype was seen only a few times. The CDR3 is CASSQDLARKYEETQYF. CDR3 DNA sequence: TGTGCCAGCAGCCAAGATTTGGCGAGAAAATACGAAGAGACCCAGTACTTC. V gene TRBV4-2 combines with J gene TRBJ2-5; unclear D gene. The CDR3 covers 17 residues. CDR1 is LGHNA, CDR2 YNFKEQ, per germline. The ends were cut back, 0 bases at V and 3 bases at J, with 17 bases in the middle.

The chain combines TRBV7-2 with TRBJ2-1, with TRBD2 matching 10 bases. J gave up 0 bases and V 1 base, and 9 bases lay outside the gene matches. The CDR3 has 19 amino acids. CDR1 is SGHTA, CDR2 FQGNSA, per germline. The CDR3 DNA follows: TGTGCCAGCAGCTTAGGGCGGCTAGCGGGGGCCGGCTCCTACAATGAGCAGTTCTTC. Amino acid sequence: CASSLGRLAGAGSYNEQFF. The variable domain in full, with the rest retrieved from reference TRBV7-2 and TRBJ2-1, is GAGVSQSPSNKVTEKGKDVELRCDPISGHTALYWYRQSLGQGLEFLIYFQGNSAPDKSGLPSDRFSAERTGGSVSTLTIQRTQQEDSAVYLCASSLGRLAGAGSYNEQFFGPGTRLTVL.

The chain links TRBV9 to TRBJ1-2; D is possibly TRBD1 (6 bases). Germline lookup yields CDR1 SGDLS and CDR2 YYNGEE. V was pared by 0 bases and J by 5 bases, with 11 bases between. This CDR3 is 14 amino acids long. The CDR3: CASSVARGEYGYTF. The CDR3 nucleotides read TGTGCCAGCAGCGTAGCTAGGGGGGAGTATGGCTACACCTTC. Full variable domain (rest looked up from reference TRBV9 and TRBJ1-2): DSGVTQTPKHLITATGQRVTLRCSPRSGDLSVYWYQQSLDQGLQFLIQYYNGEERAKGNILERFSAQQFPDLHSELNLSSLELGDSALYFCASSVARGEYGYTFGSGTRLTVV.

This clonotype has a handful of counts. The rearrangement links TRBV12-3 or TRBV12-4 to TRBJ2-5; D not certain. The CDR3 sequence is 12 residues long. V lost 3 bases to trimming and J lost 7 bases, with 9 bases between them. The CDR3 nucleotides read TGTGCCAGCAGTTTCGTGGGTAGGACCCAGTACTTC. It encodes CASSFVGRTQYF.

This clonotype occurred a few times. The chain recombines TRBV18 with TRBJ1-5, with a tentative D call TRBD1 (6 bases). Trimming shortened V by 6 bases and J by 0 bases, and 6 bases separated the two germline ends. Germline V lookup: CDR1 KGHSH, CDR2 LQKENI. CDR3 length: 13 residues. The CDR3 reads CASSDSSNQPQHF. CDR3 sequence (DNA): TGTGCCAGCTCGGACAGTAGCAATCAGCCCCAGCATTTT.

DNA of the CDR3: TGTGCCAGCACCCAGACAGGGGGTAATCAGCCCCAGCATTTT. This sequence encodes CASTQTGGNQPQHF. V and J are TRBV12-3 or TRBV12-4 and TRBJ1-5; TRBD1 matches 9 bases. V lost 7 bases to trimming and J lost 4 bases; unmatched junction nucleotides: 5. The CDR3 length is 14 residues.

This clonotype came up a few times. The chain employs TRBV20-1 and TRBJ2-3, with D uncertain. Trimming stripped 3 bases from V and 0 bases from J, with 7 bases between. The CDR3 spans 13 residues. Germline-derived CDR1 and CDR2 are DFQATT and SNEGSKA (reference sequence). The CDR3 coding sequence is TGCAGTGCTAGTAGGCCAAGCACAGATACGCAGTATTTT. Translating it yields CSASRPSTDTQYF.

J is TRBJ2-5 and V is TRBV7-2; D unresolved. V shed 1 base and J shed 5 bases, with 11 bases lying between them. CDR1 and CDR2 (germline): SGHTA, FQGNSA. The length of the CDR3 is 14 residues. This chain's CDR3 is CASSLGVLGETQYF. Here the CDR3 DNA reads TGTGCCAGCAGCTTAGGGGTTCTGGGGGAGACCCAGTACTTC.

This sequence joins TRBV7-8 and TRBJ1-2, with D unclear. The germline CDR1 and CDR2 sequences are SGHVS and FQNEAQ. Between the trimmed V and J ends, which lost 1 base and 8 bases, there was a span of 14 bases. CDR3 length: 14 amino acids. The CDR3 sequence: CASSLGSDLVGYTF. CDR3 DNA sequence: TGTGCCAGCAGCTTAGGCTCGGACCTGGTGGGCTACACCTTC. Filled out from reference TRBV7-8 and TRBJ1-2, the complete variable domain reads GAGVSQSPRYKVAKRGQDVALRCDPISGHVSLFWYQQALGQGPEFLTYFQNEAQLDKSGLPSDRFFAERPEGSVSTLKIQRTQQEDSAVYLCASSLGSDLVGYTFGSGTRLTVV.

This chain joins TRBV5-6 and TRBJ2-5; 8 positions agree with TRBD2. Germline V CDR1 and CDR2: SGHDT, YYEEEE. J lost 4 bases, V lost 1 base, and 6 bases had no gene match. The CDR3 extends over 15 amino acids. The CDR3 region has the DNA TGTGCCAGCAGCTTGCCGGTAGCGGGGCGAGAGACCCAGTACTTC. Its translation is CASSLPVAGRETQYF.

The V and J genes are TRBV27 and TRBJ1-4, with no clear D. The CDR3 covers 11 residues. V was pared by 6 bases and J by 5 bases, with 4 bases between. Looked up from germline, CDR1 is MNHEY and CDR2 is SMNVEV (reference sequence). Here the CDR3 DNA reads TGTGCCAGCAGATTCAATGAAAAACTGTTTTTT. Its translation: CASRFNEKLFF.

V and J are TRBV7-2 and TRBJ1-2; a possible D gene is TRBD1 (5 bases). Trimming left V 1 base short and J 4 bases short, with 10 bases between. The CDR3 has 14 amino acids. Germline V lookup: CDR1 SGHTA, CDR2 FQGNSA. CDR3 nucleotide sequence: TGTGCCAGCAGCTTAGGCAGGGCTAGCTATGGCTACACCTTC. Translating it yields CASSLGRASYGYTF.

This clonotype showed up many times. The chain recombines TRBV3-1 with TRBJ1-1, with 8 bases lining up with TRBD1. The germline V gene encodes CDR1 LGHDT and CDR2 YNNKEL (reference sequence). The V gene end was trimmed by 8 bases and the J gene end by 4 bases; junction bases not matched to a gene: 24. The CDR3 is made up of 19 amino acids. The CDR3 reads CASRAPGTGSLVMGTEAFF. CDR3 nucleotide sequence: TGTGCCAGCCGAGCCCCGGGGACAGGCAGCCTGGTCATGGGCACTGAAGCTTTCTTT.

This clonotype has at least ten counts. The chain is built from TRBV7-9 and TRBJ2-3; D could derive from TRBD1 or TRBD2 (5 bases each). The CDR3 length is 14 residues. V lost 7 bases, J lost 2 bases, and 13 bases lay in between. The germline V gene encodes CDR1 SEHNR and CDR2 FQNEAQ (reference sequence). DNA of the CDR3: TGTGCCAGCACCTCGAGGGGCTCCACAGATACGCAGTATTTT. Its translation is CASTSRGSTDTQYF. Full variable domain (outside the CDR3, taken from reference TRBV7-9 and TRBJ2-3): DTGVSQNPRHKITKRGQNVTFRCDPISEHNRLYWYRQTLGQGPEFLTYFQNEAQLEKSRLLSDRFSAERPKGSFSTLEIQRTEQGDSAMYLCASTSRGSTDTQYFGPGTRLTVL.

The chain carries TRBV10-3 and TRBJ2-3, with D possibly TRBD2 on 5 matching bases. V lost 7 bases and J lost 2, with 13 bases in between. The CDR3 totals 14 residues. In germline, CDR1 is ENHRY, CDR2 SYGVKD. The CDR3 nucleotides are TGTGCCATCACGGACCGGGGAGACACAGATACGCAGTATTTT. Protein product: CAITDRGDTDTQYF.

At least ten counts were recorded for this clonotype. This rearrangement joins TRBV4-2 to TRBJ2-3; 11 bases map to TRBD2. CDR1 and CDR2 (germline): LGHNA, YNFKEQ. With 1 base clipped from V and 4 bases from J, the junction kept 10 bases outside the gene matches. This CDR3 has 18 residues. The CDR3 DNA reads as TGTGCCAGCAGCCAAGGGACTAGCGGGCAATCCGGGGCAGATACGCAGTATTTT. Translating it yields CASSQGTSGQSGADTQYF.

This clonotype has more than one count but fewer than ten. The V gene is TRBV6-4, the J gene TRBJ2-3; 12 bases are shared with TRBD1. This CDR3 contains 15 residues. Germline V gene lookup returns CDR1 MRHNA and CDR2 SNTAGT. The trim removed 8 bases at V and 5 bases at J, leaving 8 bases unmatched. The CDR3 DNA sequence: TGTGCCAGCGGAGGAGGGACAGGGGGCGTAGATACGCAGTATTTT. It translates to CASGGGTGGVDTQYF.

This chain connects TRBV4-1 to TRBJ1-4, with unresolved D. CDR1 and CDR2 from the germline V gene are MGHRA and YSYEKL. Trimming took off 4 bases at V and 8 bases at J, with 11 bases between the two ends. This CDR3 comprises 13 residues. The CDR3 protein is CASSLVGGEKLFF. CDR3 bases: TGCGCCAGCAGCCTGGTGGGAGGAGAAAAACTGTTTTTT.

This clonotype came up a few times. The rearrangement joins TRBV7-3 to TRBJ1-1, with D possibly matching TRBD1 (6 bases). Trimming cost V 4 bases and J 1 base, with 10 bases left between them. CDR1 SGHTA and CDR2 FQGTGA come from the germline V gene. The CDR3 totals 14 residues. Here the CDR3 DNA reads TGTGCCAGCAGCTCAGGGGTTGGGAACACTGAAGCTTTCTTT. As protein: CASSSGVGNTEAFF.

This rearrangement joins TRBV11-2 to TRBJ2-3; possible D gene TRBD2, 6 bases. The CDR3 has 13 amino acids. Germline V CDR1 and CDR2: SGHAT, FQNNGV. V gave up 7 bases and J gave up 5 bases, with 13 bases separating them. The CDR3 region is CASIWTGGDTQYF. The CDR3 DNA reads TGTGCCAGCATCTGGACCGGGGGAGATACGCAGTATTTT.

The chain has TRBV5-1 and TRBJ1-2; TRBD1 might be the D (6 bases). Germline V lookup: CDR1 SGHRS, CDR2 YFSETQ. CDR3 length: 16 amino acids. With 3 bases removed from V and 1 base from J, the gap between germline ends came to 16 bases. The CDR3 region is CASSYDSGQRNYGYTF. The DNA for the CDR3 is TGCGCCAGCAGCTACGATTCTGGACAGCGTAACTATGGCTACACCTTC.

This chain links TRBV20-1 with TRBJ2-1, with 10 nucleotides matching TRBD2. Germline assignment: CDR1 DFQATT and CDR2 SNEGSKA (reference sequence). The V segment lost 3 bases and the J segment 10 bases; nucleotides outside the gene matches: 3. The CDR3 extends over 12 amino acids. CDR3 region: CSASISGGEQFF. CDR3 nucleotide sequence: TGCAGTGCTAGTATTAGCGGGGGGGAGCAGTTCTTC.

The rearrangement links TRBV5-1 to TRBJ2-6; D perhaps matches TRBD2 (6 bases). The germline V gene encodes CDR1 SGHRS and CDR2 YFSETQ. Trimming took off 9 bases at V and 0 bases at J, with 19 bases between the two ends. The CDR3 has 17 amino acids. The CDR3 nucleotides read TGCGCCACGGGGCCCATAGCGGTGAGCTCTGGGGCCAACGTCCTGACTTTC. Translation gives CATGPIAVSSGANVLTF.

This clonotype was observed many times. V and J are TRBV7-2 and TRBJ2-2; D ambiguous. Trimming left V 5 bases short and J 0 bases short, with 7 bases between. The CDR3 spans 14 residues. The germline CDR1 and CDR2 sequences are SGHTA and FQGNSA. CDR3 in amino acids: CASSPVANTGELFF. In DNA form, the CDR3 reads TGTGCCAGCAGCCCAGTAGCGAACACCGGGGAGCTGTTTTTT.

This clonotype was counted only a few times. The CDR3 bases are TGTGCCAGCTCACCACCGGAAGGGGGCTGGTCACCCCTCCACTTT. This encodes CASSPPEGGWSPLHF. The chain has TRBV18 and TRBJ1-6; 7 bases align to TRBD1. The CDR3 has 15 residues. From germline, CDR1 is KGHSH and CDR2 LQKENI. J was trimmed by 10 bases and V by 0 bases; bases with no gene match: 6. Drawing the rest from reference TRBV18 and TRBJ1-6, the complete variable domain is NAGVMQNPRHLVRRRGQEARLRCSPMKGHSHVYWYRQLPEEGLKFMVYLQKENIIDESGMPKERFSAEFPKEGPSILRIQQVVRGDSAAYFCASSPPEGGWSPLHFGNGTRLTVT.